This TCR beta chain comes out of a study of T cell responses to AZD1222 COVID-19 vaccine. Produced via immunoSEQ multiplex PCR; TCRdb's table is partial and in-frame only. The sample carries approximately 150,000 clones, 80% to 95% recorded once. This clone was detected a few times. CDR3 length: 13 amino acids. Germline CDR1 KGHDR, CDR2 SFDVKD. Trimming removed 10 bases from V and 4 bases from J, with 15 bases in between. J is TRBJ1-2 and V is TRBV24-1; D remains unclear. This TCR derives from an adult in good health. Here the sequenced sample was peripheral blood, taken on day 0 of AZD1222 vaccination. CDR3 amino acids: CATSGGLTYGYTF. The CDR3 bases are TGTGCCACATCGGGAGGGTTGACCTATGGCTACACCTTC.